The 4 T cell receptor beta chains in this list originate from one sample, sequenced in a study of neoadjuvant anti-PD-1 for oral cavity cancer. Clones were read by immunoSEQ multiplex PCR, and TCRdb kept only the in-frame ones, dropping some. The sample consists of around 6,500 clones, about 80% of them appearing once. Source: PBMCs, taken before nivolumab (anti-PD-1) treatment. These receptors were taken from a person aged 40 to 85 with oral cavity squamous cell carcinoma.

CDR3 bases: TGTGCCAGCAGCCGGACAGGGTGGGCCTACGAGCAGTACTTC. Its translation is CASSRTGWAYEQYF. V gene TRBV6-5 combines with J gene TRBJ2-7; 8 bases agree with TRBD1. Germline CDR1 MNHEY, CDR2 SVGAGI. The CDR3 has 14 residues. The trim removed 6 bases at V and 2 bases at J, leaving 6 bases unmatched.

This clone was seen only a few times. The CDR3 nucleotides are TGTGCCAGCTCACCAGCGGCAGGGGGCGACTATGGCTACACCTTC. Translated: CASSPAAGGDYGYTF. The rearrangement uses TRBV18 and TRBJ1-2; the match to TRBD1 covers 8 bases. The CDR3 has 15 amino acids. CDR1 KGHSH and CDR2 LQKENI come from the germline V gene. V shed 2 bases and J 3 bases; nucleotides not matched to a gene: 5.

CDR3 sequence (DNA): TGTGCCACCAGCACCCTGTTAAGCAGTAATGAGCAGTTCTTC. Amino acids: CATSTLLSSNEQFF. The chain carries TRBV15 and TRBJ2-1; unclear D gene. CDR3 size: 14 residues. V was pared by 4 bases and J by 7 bases, with 14 bases between. Germline V gives CDR1 LNHNV, CDR2 YYDKDF (reference sequence).

V gene TRBV7-8 combines with J gene TRBJ1-1, with D uncertain. The CDR3 is 14 amino acids. Between the trimmed V and J ends, which lost 5 bases and 3 bases, there was a span of 13 bases. Germline V gives CDR1 SGHVS, CDR2 FQNEAQ. The CDR3 sequence is CASSTLRGDTEAFF. In DNA form, the CDR3 reads TGTGCCAGCAGCACCTTGCGGGGAGACACTGAAGCTTTCTTT.